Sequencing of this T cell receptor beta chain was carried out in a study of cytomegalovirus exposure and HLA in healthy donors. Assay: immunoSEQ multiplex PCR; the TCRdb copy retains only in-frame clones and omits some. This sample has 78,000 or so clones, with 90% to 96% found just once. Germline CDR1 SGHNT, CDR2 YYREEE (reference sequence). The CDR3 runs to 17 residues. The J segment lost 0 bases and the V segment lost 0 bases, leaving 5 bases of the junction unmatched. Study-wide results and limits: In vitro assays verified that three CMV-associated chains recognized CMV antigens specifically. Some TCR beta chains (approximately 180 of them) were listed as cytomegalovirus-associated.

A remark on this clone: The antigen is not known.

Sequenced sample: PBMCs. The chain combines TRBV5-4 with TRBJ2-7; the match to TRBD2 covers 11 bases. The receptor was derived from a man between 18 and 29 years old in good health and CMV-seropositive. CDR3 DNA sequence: TGTGCCAGCAGCTTGGCCGGACTAGCGGGTTTCTCCTACGAGCAGTACTTC. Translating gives CASSLAGLAGFSYEQYF.